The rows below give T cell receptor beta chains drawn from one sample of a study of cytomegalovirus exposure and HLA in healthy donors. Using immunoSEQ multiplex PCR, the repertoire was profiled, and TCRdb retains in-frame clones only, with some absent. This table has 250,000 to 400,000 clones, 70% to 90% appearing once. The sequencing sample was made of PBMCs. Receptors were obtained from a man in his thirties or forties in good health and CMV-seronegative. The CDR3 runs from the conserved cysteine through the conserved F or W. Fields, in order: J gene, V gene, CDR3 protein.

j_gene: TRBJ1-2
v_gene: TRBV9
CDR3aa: CASSRDMPAYGYTF

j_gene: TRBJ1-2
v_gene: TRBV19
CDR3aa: CASTPGNYGYTF

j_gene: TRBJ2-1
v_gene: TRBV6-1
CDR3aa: CASSPSWGVYNEQFF

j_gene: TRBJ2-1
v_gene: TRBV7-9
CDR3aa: CATRSGGDNEQFF

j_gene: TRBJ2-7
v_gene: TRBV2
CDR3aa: CASSNDRGSSYEQYF

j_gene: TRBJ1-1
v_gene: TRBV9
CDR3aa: CASSVQGLEAFF

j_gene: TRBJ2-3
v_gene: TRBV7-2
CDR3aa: CASSLGTTDTQYF

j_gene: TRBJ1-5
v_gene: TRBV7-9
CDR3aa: CASSPGKNQPQHF

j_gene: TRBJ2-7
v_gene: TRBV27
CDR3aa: CASSLRGSYEQYF

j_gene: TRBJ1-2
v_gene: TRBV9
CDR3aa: CASSTQGSGRGYTF

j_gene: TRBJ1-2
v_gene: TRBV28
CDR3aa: CASSQRQTNYGYTF

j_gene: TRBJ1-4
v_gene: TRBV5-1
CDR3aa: CASRLSGAGNEKLFF

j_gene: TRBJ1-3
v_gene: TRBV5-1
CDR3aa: CASSLAGSSSGNTIYF

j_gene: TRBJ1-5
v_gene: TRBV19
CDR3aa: CASRPSRDSLNQPQHF

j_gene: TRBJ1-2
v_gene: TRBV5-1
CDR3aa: CASSSGDRGYGYTF

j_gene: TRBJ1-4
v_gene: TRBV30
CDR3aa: CAWSHSGNEKLFF

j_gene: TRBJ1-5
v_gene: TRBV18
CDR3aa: CASSPGQFNQPQHF

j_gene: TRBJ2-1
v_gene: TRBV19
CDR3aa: CATKAEPLAAWTSGGAYNEQFF

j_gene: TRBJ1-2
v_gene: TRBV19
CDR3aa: CASRMDSLNYGYTF

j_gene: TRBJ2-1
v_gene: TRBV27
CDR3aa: CASSYPPGLGREQFF

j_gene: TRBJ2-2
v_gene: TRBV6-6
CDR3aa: CASSPAEGSGGELFF

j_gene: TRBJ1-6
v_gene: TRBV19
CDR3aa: CASSIEAGAGNSPLHF

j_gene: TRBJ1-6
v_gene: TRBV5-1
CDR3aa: CASSLVTGSSSPLHF

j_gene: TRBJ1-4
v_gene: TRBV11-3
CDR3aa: CASSLDGATNEKLFF

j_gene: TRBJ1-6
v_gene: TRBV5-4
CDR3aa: CASSLRDSPRTPLHF

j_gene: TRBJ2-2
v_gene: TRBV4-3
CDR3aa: CASSPVLLGQGAPGELFF

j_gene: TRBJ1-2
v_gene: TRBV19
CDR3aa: CASSIRANYGYTF

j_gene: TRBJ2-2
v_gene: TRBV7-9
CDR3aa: CASSLGSAGVGTGELFF

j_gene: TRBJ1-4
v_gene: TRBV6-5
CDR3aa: CASSRGGRREKLFF

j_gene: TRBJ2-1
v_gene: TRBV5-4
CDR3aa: CASSLYQGGNNEQFF

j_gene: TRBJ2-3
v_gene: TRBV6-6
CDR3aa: CASTHRDRGSDTQYF

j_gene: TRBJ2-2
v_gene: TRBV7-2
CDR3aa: CASSPYGQVTGELFF

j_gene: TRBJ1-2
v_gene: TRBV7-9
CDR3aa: CASSLVGLGYGYTF

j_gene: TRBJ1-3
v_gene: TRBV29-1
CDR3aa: CSVRDDTTGSGNTIYF

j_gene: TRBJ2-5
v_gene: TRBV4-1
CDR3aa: CASSQVLGETQYF

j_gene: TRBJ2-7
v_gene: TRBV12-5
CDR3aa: CASGLVSASPYEQYF

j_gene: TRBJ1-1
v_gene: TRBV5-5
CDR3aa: CASSWGDRAYAFF

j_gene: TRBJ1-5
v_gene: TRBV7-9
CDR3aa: CASSLSSNQPQHF

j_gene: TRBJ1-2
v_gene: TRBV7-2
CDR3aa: CASSTRTDGYTF

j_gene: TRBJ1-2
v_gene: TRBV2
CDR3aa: CASLIPGTGGVDYGYTF

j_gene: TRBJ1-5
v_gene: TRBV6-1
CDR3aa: CASSRGTENQPQHF

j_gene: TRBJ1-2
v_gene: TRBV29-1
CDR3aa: CSVGGRQGGDYGYTF

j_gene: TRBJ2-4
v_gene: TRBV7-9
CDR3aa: CASSSYPGQGAAKNIQYF

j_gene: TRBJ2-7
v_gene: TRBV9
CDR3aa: CASSVAGQGIYEQYF

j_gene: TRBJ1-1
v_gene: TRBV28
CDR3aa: CASKIRENTEAFF

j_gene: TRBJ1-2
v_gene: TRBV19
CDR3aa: CASSRQGRDYGYTF

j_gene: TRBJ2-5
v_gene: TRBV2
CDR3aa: CASRDDRYRETQYF

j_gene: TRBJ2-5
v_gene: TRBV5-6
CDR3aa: CASSLMRTGMETQYF

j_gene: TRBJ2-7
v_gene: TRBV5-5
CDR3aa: CASSLGVSSSYEQYF

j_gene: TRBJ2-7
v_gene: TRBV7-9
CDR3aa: CASSLAGGRYEQYF